The clone carrying this T cell receptor (beta chain) occurred a few times. The authors ran a second PCR of roughly 7 to 11 cycles using a sample-barcoded 5' primer and a J-beta primer mix. MiXCR, run by TCRdb on the 5' RACE reads, gives a single entry per CDR3 protein. The sample includes about 1.5 million distinct CDR3 sequences, 40% to 45% of them seen just once. All donors came from Russia, were Caucasian and healthy, and spanned ages roughly 6 to 95. This sample is part of a study of blood T cells in healthy people across ages. This clonotype originated in a woman aged 18 to 35 in good health. The sample taken for sequencing was blood.

The CDR3 bases are TGTGCCAGCAGTTTATACCTATCCCCTGAAGCTTTCTTT. The encoded protein is CASSLYLSPEAFF. The chain couples TRBV12-3 or TRBV12-4 to TRBJ1-1; D ambiguous. The CDR3 is 13 amino acids. V gave up 2 bases and J gave up 6 bases, with 10 bases separating them.